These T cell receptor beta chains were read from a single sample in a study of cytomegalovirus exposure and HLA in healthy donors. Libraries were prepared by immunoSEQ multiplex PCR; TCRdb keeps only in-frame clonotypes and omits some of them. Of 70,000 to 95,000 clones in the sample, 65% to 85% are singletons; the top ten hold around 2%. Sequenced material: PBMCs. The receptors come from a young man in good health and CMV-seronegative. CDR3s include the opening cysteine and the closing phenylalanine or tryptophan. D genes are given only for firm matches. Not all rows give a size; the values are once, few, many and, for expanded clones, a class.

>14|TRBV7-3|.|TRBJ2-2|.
CASSLDRYTGELFF
TGTGCCAGCAGTTTAGACAGATACACCGGGGAGCTGTTTTTT
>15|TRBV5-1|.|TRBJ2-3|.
CASSAGRPSTDTQYF
TGCGCCAGCAGCGCGGGGCGCCCTAGCACAGATACGCAGTATTTT
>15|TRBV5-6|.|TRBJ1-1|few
CASSLAGAWATEAFF
TGTGCCAGCAGCTTGGCTGGGGCCTGGGCCACTGAAGCTTTCTTT
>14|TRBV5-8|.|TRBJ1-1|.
CASSLYQGNTEAFF
TGTGCCAGCAGCTTGTACCAGGGGAACACTGAAGCTTTCTTT
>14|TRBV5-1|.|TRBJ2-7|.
CASSSGTPEGEQYF
TGCGCCAGCAGTTCGGGTACTCCAGAGGGCGAGCAGTACTTC
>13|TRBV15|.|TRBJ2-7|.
CATSRDQSYEQYF
TGTGCCACCAGCAGAGATCAATCCTACGAGCAGTACTTC
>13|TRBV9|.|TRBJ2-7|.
CASSAGLTYEQYF
TGTGCCAGCAGCGCCGGACTAACCTACGAGCAGTACTTC
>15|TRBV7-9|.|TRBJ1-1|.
CASSLAVGEYTEAFF
TGTGCCAGCAGCTTAGCGGTAGGAGAGTACACTGAAGCTTTCTTT
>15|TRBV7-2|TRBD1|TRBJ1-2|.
CASSLGPTGRYGYTF
TGTGCCAGCAGCTTAGGTCCGACAGGGCGATATGGCTACACCTTC
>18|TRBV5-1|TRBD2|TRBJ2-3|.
CASSLTPPSGRGTDTQYF
TGCGCCAGCAGCTTGACCCCTCCTAGCGGGCGCGGCACAGATACGCAGTATTTT
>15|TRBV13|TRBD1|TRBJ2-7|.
CASSSPGQDYYEQYF
TGTGCCAGCAGCTCACCGGGACAGGATTACTACGAGCAGTACTTC
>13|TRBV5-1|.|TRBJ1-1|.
CASSFEGVPEAFF
TGCGCCAGCAGCTTCGAGGGAGTCCCTGAAGCTTTCTTT
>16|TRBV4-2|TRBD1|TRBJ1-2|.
CASSLLLPAGGNGYTF
TGTGCCAGCAGCCTCCTCCTCCCGGCAGGGGGTAATGGCTACACCTTC
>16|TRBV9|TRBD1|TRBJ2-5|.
CASSTPGQGDGETQYF
TGTGCCAGCAGCACACCGGGACAGGGGGATGGAGAGACCCAGTACTTC
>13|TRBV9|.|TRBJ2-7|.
CASSATRAGEQYF
TGTGCCAGCAGCGCCACCCGAGCAGGCGAGCAGTACTTC
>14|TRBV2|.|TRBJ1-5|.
CASSDGDSNQPQHF
TGTGCCAGCAGTGACGGAGATAGCAATCAGCCCCAGCATTTT
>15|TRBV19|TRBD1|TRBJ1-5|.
CASSSEGGGNQPQHF
TGTGCCAGTAGTTCAGAAGGGGGCGGTAATCAGCCCCAGCATTTT
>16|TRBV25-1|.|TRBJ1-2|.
CASSEFRTVLDYGYTF
TGTGCCAGCAGTGAATTTCGGACAGTTCTCGACTATGGCTACACCTTC
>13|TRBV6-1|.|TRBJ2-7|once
CASSEYRAYEQYF
TGTGCCAGCAGTGAATACAGGGCCTACGAGCAGTACTTC
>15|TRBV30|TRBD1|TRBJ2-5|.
CAWRPGTGGPETQYF
TGTGCCTGGAGGCCGGGGACAGGGGGCCCGGAGACCCAGTACTTC
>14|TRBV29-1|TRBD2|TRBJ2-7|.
CSATPGLGGREQYF
TGCAGCGCCACACCGGGACTAGGGGGGCGGGAGCAGTACTTC
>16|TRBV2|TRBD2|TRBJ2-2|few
CASSGASGGGHGELFF
TGTGCCAGCAGTGGGGCTAGCGGGGGGGGGCACGGGGAGCTGTTTTTT
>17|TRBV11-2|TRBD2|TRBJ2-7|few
CASSLHPPSGGADEQYF
TGTGCCAGCAGCCTCCATCCCCCTAGCGGGGGGGCCGATGAGCAGTACTTC